These 11 T cell receptor beta chains were sequenced from one sample in a study of regulatory T cells in long-lasting Graves disease. Researchers made TCR beta libraries by using iRepertoire HTBI primers and running Arm-PCR on CDR3 regions. TCRdb re-analysed the multiplex PCR reads in MiXCR, keeping a single row per CDR3 protein. Seen here are hundreds of thousands of distinct CDR3 sequences, more than 15% observed once, and the top ten hold less than 40%. This sample's time point: newly diagnosed GD, antithyroid drugs for less than 3 months. PBMC-extracted RNA yielded the TCR library. The input for sequencing was peripheral blood mononuclear cells (PBMCs), taken at new diagnosis, from a patient treated with antithyroid drugs. Every receptor here comes from a female donor with Graves disease.

V usage is TRBV6-2 or TRBV6-3 and J usage is TRBJ2-5; perhaps TRBD1 as D (7 bases). The CDR3 loop spans 16 amino acids. Between the trimmed V and J ends, which lost 0 bases and 4 bases, there was a span of 15 bases. The germline gives CDR1 MNHEY, CDR2 SVGEGT. For the CDR3, the DNA is TGTGCCAGCAGTTACTCGATTGGAGGGGGCGTAGAGACCCAGTACTTC. This translates into CASSYSIGGGVETQYF.

This clonotype came up many times. The V call is TRBV7-2, the J call TRBJ2-1, with 12 bases aligning to TRBD1. This CDR3 region has 15 residues. The V segment lost 5 bases and the J segment 9 bases; nucleotides outside the gene matches: 8. From germline, CDR1 is SGHTA and CDR2 FQGNSA. DNA for the CDR3: TGTGCCAGCAGCCTCTGGGACAGGGGGCTGGGTGAGCAGTTCTTC. Translated: CASSLWDRGLGEQFF.

About this clonotype itself: An end of the junction does not agree with germline; a read error may underlie this. The rearrangement joins TRBV3-1 to TRBJ2-6; D possibly corresponds to TRBD1 (5 bases). CDR1 and CDR2 (germline): LGHDT, YNNKEL (reference sequence). The CDR3 sequence is 15 residues long. CDR3 DNA sequence: TGTGCCAGCAGCCAGGACGTCTCTGGGGCCGACGTCCTGACTTTC. Amino acid sequence: CASSQDVSGADVLTF.

This clonotype has a handful of counts. The chain carries TRBV20-1 and TRBJ1-5; D not resolved. Germline V gene lookup returns CDR1 DFQATT and CDR2 SNEGSKA (reference sequence). V was shortened by 3 bases and J by 5 bases, with 11 bases between the two germline ends. The CDR3 consists of 13 residues. In nucleotides, the CDR3 is TGCAGTGCTAGTTCTGCGGCCGATCAGCCCCAGCATTTT. Protein product: CSASSAADQPQHF.

This chain connects TRBV6-2 or TRBV6-3 to TRBJ2-1; a possible D gene is TRBD2 (8 bases). The CDR3 extends over 15 amino acids. V lost 6 bases and J 8 bases, leaving 20 bases between the germline ends. In germline, CDR1 is MNHEY, CDR2 SVGEGT. CDR3 bases: TGTGCCAGCAGGAGACAGGGACTAGGGTCTGATGAGCAGTTCTTC. It encodes CASRRQGLGSDEQFF.

This clonotype was seen many times. The J gene is TRBJ2-2, the V gene TRBV30; TRBD1 is a possible D gene (6 bases). Germline V lookup: CDR1 GTSNPN, CDR2 SVGIG (reference sequence). The CDR3 is 13 amino acids. With 2 bases removed from V and 5 bases from J, the gap between germline ends came to 9 bases. CDR3 in amino acids: CAWSTGNTGELFF. The CDR3 DNA follows: TGTGCCTGGAGTACAGGGAATACCGGGGAGCTGTTTTTT.

This clonotype was seen repeatedly, ten times or more. The chain carries TRBV11-2 and TRBJ1-5, with a tentative D call TRBD1 (6 bases). Trimming pared 1 base from V and 4 bases from J, leaving 20 bases between. The CDR3 is 18 amino acids. CDR1 SGHAT and CDR2 FQNNGV come from the germline V gene. CDR3 coding DNA: TGTGCCAGCAGCTTAGCGCACAGGGCCCCTAATTTTAATCAGCCCCAGCATTTT. Its translation is CASSLAHRAPNFNQPQHF.

In its sample, this clonotype was seen a few times. The genes are TRBV6-1 and TRBJ1-1; tentative D call: TRBD1 (5 bases). The CDR3 has 13 amino acids. Trimming took off 8 bases at V and 7 bases at J, with 17 bases between the two ends. Germline V lookup: CDR1 MNHNS, CDR2 SASEGT. The DNA for the CDR3 is TGTGCCAGCCCCGAAGATGCGGGGGGTGAAGCTTTCTTT. Translation gives CASPEDAGGEAFF.

The chain combines TRBV24-1 with TRBJ2-3; 7 bases match TRBD2. Germline CDR1 reads KGHDR; CDR2 reads SFDVKD. CDR3 length equals 13 residues. Trimming at V came to 7 bases and at J to 8 bases, leaving 8 bases not matched to a gene. CDR3 sequence (DNA): TGTGCCACCAGCGGGGGAGGGTCCACTACGCAGTATTTT. It is translated as CATSGGGSTTQYF.

CDR3 nucleotides: TGTGCCAGCAGCGTAGTTTCCGTGGGGAATGGCTACACCTTC. Translating it yields CASSVVSVGNGYTF. This chain joins TRBV9 and TRBJ1-2; D gene ambiguous. The CDR3 extends over 14 amino acids. The germline V and J ends were trimmed by 0 bases and 6 bases, with 12 bases remaining between them. The germline gives CDR1 SGDLS, CDR2 YYNGEE.

This clonotype was found a few times. V usage is TRBV30 and J usage is TRBJ2-5; 8 positions match TRBD1. The CDR3 totals 13 residues. J lost 4 bases, V lost 3 bases, and 4 bases had no gene match. CDR1 is GTSNPN and CDR2 is SVGIG in the germline V gene (reference sequence). The CDR3 spells CAWSYRGVETQYF. DNA for the CDR3: TGTGCCTGGAGCTACAGGGGGGTAGAGACCCAGTACTTC.